This T cell receptor beta chain derives from a study of post-analysis software for immune sequencing data. Turning to the study itself: Patients had relapsing-remitting, secondary progressive or progressive-relapsing multiple sclerosis; some lacked subtype.

Unique molecular identifiers featured in each of the TCR beta cDNA libraries. Each sample of roughly 0.9 to 11 million input T cells yielded around 500,000 cDNA molecules, so each molecule approximated one T cell. In TCRdb, the PCR reads were re-called with MiXCR into one record per CDR3 protein. The data show hundreds of thousands of distinct CDR3 sequences, 25% to 30% seen once. This clonotype was seen only a few times. Its target is unknown. This CDR3 is 15 amino acids long. Germline V gives CDR1 SGHDN, CDR2 FVKESK. The ends were cut back, 4 bases at V and 1 base at J, with 12 bases in the middle. General study points: Analysis by F measure revealed that same-batch samples clustered strongly together. In patients, TRBV5-6, TRBV5-1 and TRBV20-1 belonged to five or six TRBV segments found more frequently than in controls. When compared against controls, multiple sclerosis patients showed significantly lower normalized Chao1 diversity.

This chain links TRBV14 with TRBJ2-3; D not certain. Specimen: blood. This receptor was obtained from a girl aged 5-17 years with multiple sclerosis. The CDR3 bases are TGTGCCAGCAGCCCCCTAGGGTCGGGCACAGATACGCAGTATTTT. It codes for CASSPLGSGTDTQYF.